Shown below are 20 T cell receptor beta chains from a single sample sequenced in a study of regulatory T cells in long-lasting Graves disease. Arm-PCR of CDR3 regions and iRepertoire HTBI primers were used to build TCR beta libraries. TCRdb reprocessed the multiplex PCR reads via MiXCR and lists one record per CDR3 protein. This sample has approximately 390,000 distinct CDR3 sequences, with 15% to 20% found just once. As for time point: newly diagnosed GD, antithyroid drugs for less than 3 months. The TCR library was made from RNA that had been extracted from PBMCs in TRIzol. This sample also appeared in a second study, on T cells in Graves' hyperthyroidism and ophthalmopathy.

Sample: peripheral blood mononuclear cells (PBMCs), taken at new diagnosis, from a patient treated with antithyroid drugs. These receptors all come from a woman aged 18-29 years with Graves disease.

This clonotype was detected ten times or more. The CDR3 region is CASSLGQGGLDEQFF. Here the CDR3 DNA reads TGCGCCAGCAGCTTGGGACAGGGCGGATTGGATGAGCAGTTCTTC. The J gene is TRBJ2-1, the V gene TRBV5-1, with 7 bases matching TRBD1. J lost 8 bases, V lost 0 bases, and 8 bases had no gene match. Germline assignment: CDR1 SGHRS and CDR2 YFSETQ. CDR3 size: 15 residues.

At least ten counts were recorded for this clonotype. The chain carries TRBV2 and TRBJ2-7; 7 nucleotides agree with TRBD1. The CDR3 covers 14 residues. CDR1 is SNHLY and CDR2 is FYNNEI in the germline V gene. Trimming at V came to 0 bases and at J to 3 bases, leaving 2 bases not matched to a gene. The DNA for the CDR3 is TGTGCCAGCAGTGAAGCAGGGGGCGGCTACGAGCAGTACTTC. Its protein is CASSEAGGGYEQYF.

This clonotype was recorded many times. J is TRBJ2-1 and V is TRBV9; D is uncertain. The CDR3 consists of 16 residues. Germline loops: CDR1 SGDLS, CDR2 YYNGEE. V was shortened by 4 bases and J by 1 base, with 15 bases between the two germline ends. CDR3 DNA sequence: TGTGCCAGCAGCACGCGCCGAGACGAGTCCTACAATGAGCAGTTCTTC. Its translation is CASSTRRDESYNEQFF.

This clonotype came up many times. The V call is TRBV18, the J call TRBJ1-1; D gene uncertain. The CDR3 runs 14 residues. Germline V gene data show CDR1 as KGHSH and CDR2 as LQKENI. Trimming took off 6 bases at V and 2 bases at J, with 13 bases between the two ends. CDR3 DNA sequence: TGTGCCAGCTCCCCCCCGTCGGGAAACACTGAAGCTTTCTTT. Residues: CASSPPSGNTEAFF.

In the case of this clonotype: One base separates it from a far larger clone, so it is likely a read error. The chain carries TRBV11-3 and TRBJ2-4, with D possibly TRBD1 on 6 matching bases. This CDR3 is 15 amino acids long. The V end lost 3 bases, the J end lost 13 bases, and 22 bases lay between the germline ends. Per germline, CDR1 SGHNT and CDR2 YENEEA. CDR3 sequence reads: CASSFRGMVYNEQYF. The DNA of the CDR3 is TGTGCCAGCAGCTTCAGGGGAATGGTTTACAATGAGCAGTACTTC.

Details on this clonotype: It is unclear where the CDR3 begins or ends on the DNA, so no DNA is shown, and the CDR3 is as TCRdb lists it. CDR3 protein: CASQRGSKQYFGPGTGELFF. V gene TRBV27 combines with J gene TRBJ2-2; TRBD1, as called in the table, went unchecked against the DNA. The CDR3 has 20 amino acids, counting both end residues. Germline V gives CDR1 MNHEY, CDR2 SMNVEV (reference sequence).

This clonotype was picked up a small number of times. The chain is built from TRBV5-1 and TRBJ1-1, with D maybe TRBD1 (6 bases). Germline CDR1 reads SGHRS; CDR2 reads YFSETQ. Trimming shortened V by 4 bases and J by 0 bases, and 16 bases separated the two germline ends. The CDR3 spans 16 residues. The CDR3 DNA reads as TGCGCCAGCAGCCTACGAGGGGGGTTGGTGAACACTGAAGCTTTCTTT. It yields the protein CASSLRGGLVNTEAFF.

At least ten counts were recorded for this clonotype. J is TRBJ2-2 and V is TRBV18; 7 bases are shared with TRBD1. This CDR3 is 15 amino acids long. CDR1 is KGHSH and CDR2 is LQKENI in the germline V gene. The junction had 0 bases not matched to a gene; V was cut back by 1 base and J by 1 base. The CDR3 sequence is CASSPRQGNTGELFF. CDR3 coding DNA: TGTGCCAGCTCACCACGACAGGGGAACACCGGGGAGCTGTTTTTT.

This clonotype was seen many times. The rearrangement links TRBV12-3 or TRBV12-4 to TRBJ2-5, with D tentatively TRBD2 (6 bases). With 5 bases removed from V and 3 bases from J, the gap between germline ends came to 10 bases. This CDR3 has 13 residues. In DNA form, the CDR3 reads TGTGCCAGCAGTCATGGGGGGAAAGAGACCCAGTACTTC. As protein: CASSHGGKETQYF.

This clonotype was found a few times. This rearrangement joins TRBV5-1 to TRBJ1-1; 10 bases align to TRBD1. Per the germline V gene, CDR1 is SGHRS and CDR2 is YFSETQ. There are 14 residues in the CDR3. The V gene end was trimmed by 4 bases and the J gene end by 7 bases; junction bases not matched to a gene: 7. The CDR3 DNA is TGCGCCAGCAGCCACCCGGGACAGGGGAATGAAGCTTTCTTT. Amino acids: CASSHPGQGNEAFF.

This clonotype was seen only a few times. Likely a read error: the CDR3 ends without its conserved phenylalanine or tryptophan. J is TRBJ2-7 and V is TRBV7-3; 7 nucleotides line up with TRBD2. CDR1 and CDR2 from the germline V gene are SGHTA and FQGTGA. Trimming cost V 2 bases and J 1 base; bases outside gene matches: 20. CDR3 length: 20 amino acids. Here the CDR3 DNA reads TGTGCCAGCAGCTTATATGGGATTGTGGGGGGTCCAGCGGGATCCTACGAGCAGTACCTC. It translates to CASSLYGIVGGPAGSYEQYL.

This clonotype was seen ten or more times. This chain uses TRBV30 with TRBJ1-4, with TRBD1 matching 9 bases. This CDR3 spans 16 amino acids. The V gene's germline CDR1 is GTSNPN and CDR2 SVGIG (reference sequence). The V segment lost 3 bases and the J segment 1 base; nucleotides outside the gene matches: 6. The CDR3, as DNA: TGTGCCTGGAGCGCCGGGACAGGGTTAACTAATGAAAAACTGTTTTTT. Its translation is CAWSAGTGLTNEKLFF.

There are a few counts of this clonotype. The gene calls are TRBV5-6 and TRBJ2-2; D unresolved. Germline-derived CDR1 and CDR2 are SGHDT and YYEEEE. The V end was cut by 0 bases, the J end by 6 bases, with 9 bases between. The CDR3 loop spans 14 amino acids. In DNA form, the CDR3 reads TGTGCCAGCAGCTTGGGAGTAAAACCCGGGGAGCTGTTTTTT. It specifies CASSLGVKPGELFF.

The sample holds many counts of this clonotype. V gene TRBV2 combines with J gene TRBJ2-3, with TRBD2 matching over 12 bases. This CDR3 is 17 amino acids long. CDR1 and CDR2 from the germline V gene are SNHLY and FYNNEI. V dropped 2 bases and J dropped 5; count of bases not matched to a gene: 8. CDR3: CASSEFRLAGARDTQYF. The CDR3 DNA reads TGTGCCAGCAGTGAATTCCGACTAGCGGGAGCGAGAGATACGCAGTATTTT.

This clonotype turned up a few times. J is TRBJ2-7 and V is TRBV6-1; TRBD1 matches 7 bases. The CDR3 has 15 residues. Germline CDR1 MNHNS, CDR2 SASEGT. V lost 9 bases and J lost 2; bases outside the gene matches: 13. CDR3 residues: CASFPGDRGTYEQYF. The CDR3 DNA follows: TGTGCCAGTTTCCCCGGGGACAGAGGAACCTACGAGCAGTACTTC.

Ten or more counts support this clonotype. V is TRBV27 and J is TRBJ2-2; 12 positions agree with TRBD1. From germline, CDR1 is MNHEY and CDR2 SMNVEV (reference sequence). This CDR3 comprises 16 residues. V trimming: 5 bases; J trimming: 5 bases; junction bases outside the gene matches: 6. The CDR3 bases are TGTGCCAGCAGTCTTGGGACAGGGGGCAATACCGGGGAGCTGTTTTTT. Translating it yields CASSLGTGGNTGELFF.

The rearrangement links TRBV4-1 to TRBJ1-2; D remains ambiguous. Trimming left V 1 base short and J 3 bases short, with 6 bases between. The CDR3 runs 13 residues. Germline V gene sequence: CDR1 MGHRA, CDR2 YSYEKL. The CDR3 coding sequence is TGCGCCAGCAGCCAAGGGGGTGACTATGGCTACACCTTC. This encodes CASSQGGDYGYTF.

This clonotype appeared many times. The chain links TRBV5-5 to TRBJ2-7, with D tentatively TRBD2 (6 bases). Germline V CDR1 and CDR2: SGHKS, YYEKEE (reference sequence). Trimming removed 3 bases from V and 3 bases from J, with 16 bases in between. CDR3 length equals 15 residues. The CDR3 DNA follows: TGTGCCAGCAGCTGGGGATCGGAGGGTATCTACGAGCAGTACTTC. This sequence encodes CASSWGSEGIYEQYF.

This clonotype was counted at least ten times. The chain has TRBV27 and TRBJ2-1; TRBD1 is a possible D gene (6 bases). V was clipped by 6 bases and J by 0 bases, with 12 bases between them. CDR1 and CDR2 from the germline V gene are MNHEY and SMNVEV (reference sequence). The CDR3 runs 15 residues. Written as DNA, the CDR3 is TGTGCCAGCAGGGGGGCCTCTAGCTCCTACAATGAGCAGTTCTTC. It encodes CASRGASSSYNEQFF.

A remark on this clonotype: A much larger clone is a single base away; this may be a read error. V usage is TRBV5-1 and J usage is TRBJ1-1, with 7 bases identical to TRBD1. Germline trimming cut 4 bases from V and 11 bases from J; bases unmatched to any gene: 11. CDR1 is SGHRS and CDR2 is YFSETQ in the germline V gene. The CDR3 length is 13 residues. The CDR3 DNA sequence: TGCGCCAGCAGCCCGGGGGTCCAGGGGGGGGCTTTCTTT. Its protein is CASSPGVQGGAFF.